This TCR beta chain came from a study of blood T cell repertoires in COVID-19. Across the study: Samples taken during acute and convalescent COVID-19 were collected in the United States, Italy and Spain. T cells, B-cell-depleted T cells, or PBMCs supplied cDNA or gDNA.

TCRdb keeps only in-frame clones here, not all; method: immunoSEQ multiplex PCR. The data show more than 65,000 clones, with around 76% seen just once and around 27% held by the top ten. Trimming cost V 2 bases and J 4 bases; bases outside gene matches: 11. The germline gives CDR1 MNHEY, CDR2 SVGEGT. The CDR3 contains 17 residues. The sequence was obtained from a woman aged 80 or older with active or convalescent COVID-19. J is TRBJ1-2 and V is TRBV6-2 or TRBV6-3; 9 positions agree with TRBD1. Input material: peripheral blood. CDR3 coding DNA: TGTGCCAGCAGTTACAACCGAGGACAGGGGTCTCTCTATGGCTACACCTTC. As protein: CASSYNRGQGSLYGYTF.